The 7 T cell receptor beta chains presented below share a single source sample, sequenced in a study of T cells in localized non-small cell lung cancer. TCRdb's copy holds only in-frame clones and misses some; the assay was immunoSEQ multiplex PCR. This sample has around 2,200 clones; around 28% occur once, and the top ten carry around a tenth. The source material was normal lung tissue next to the tumor, sampled before any cancer treatment. All receptors come from a man aged 40-75 years with stage III lung adenocarcinoma.

The chain combines TRBV9 with TRBJ2-6; no definite D call. Per germline, CDR1 SGDLS and CDR2 YYNGEE. This CDR3 contains 18 residues. With 5 bases removed from V and 5 bases from J, the gap between germline ends came to 23 bases. This CDR3 reads CASSGIFYRYSRANVLTF. The CDR3 bases are TGTGCCAGCAGTGGCATATTTTACCGATACAGTCGGGCCAACGTCCTGACTTTC.

The genes are TRBV11-3 and TRBJ2-7; 9 bases match TRBD1. J lost 6 bases, V lost 1 base, and 10 bases had no gene match. The CDR3 is 16 amino acids. The germline V gene encodes CDR1 SGHNT and CDR2 YENEEA. The CDR3 spells CASSLGLGTGSGEQYF. CDR3 nucleotide sequence: TGTGCCAGCAGCTTAGGACTAGGGACAGGGTCCGGCGAGCAGTACTTC. Drawing the rest from reference TRBV11-3 and TRBJ2-7, the complete variable domain is EAGVVQSPRYKIIEKKQPVAFWCNPISGHNTLYWYLQNLGQGPELLIRYENEEAVDDSQLPKDRFSAERLKGVDSTLKIQPAELGDSAVYLCASSLGLGTGSGEQYFGPGTRLTVT.

A few counts support this clone. The rearrangement uses TRBV5-1 and TRBJ2-4, with a possible D match to TRBD1 (5 bases). The CDR3 has 14 amino acids. V lost 3 bases, J lost 5 bases, and 12 bases lay in between. CDR1 and CDR2 from the germline V gene are SGHRS and YFSETQ. CDR3 amino acids: CASSYQSTENIQYF. For the CDR3, the DNA is TGCGCCAGCAGCTACCAGTCGACAGAAAACATTCAGTACTTC.

Within the sample, this clone is medium-sized (0.01 to 0.1%). The chain has TRBV6-8 and TRBJ1-2; weak D call: TRBD1 (5 bases). The germline V gene has CDR1 MNHGY and CDR2 SAAAGT. Trimming cost V 0 bases and J 8 bases, with 13 bases left between them. The CDR3 sequence is 14 residues long. In DNA, the CDR3 is TGTGCCAGCAGTTACTCGACAGCGAGTCTCGGCTACACCTTC. This translates into CASSYSTASLGYTF.

The J gene is TRBJ2-7, the V gene TRBV1; TRBD2 was called by the table and not checked on the DNA. TRBV1 is reported as a pseudogene. This CDR3 comprises 12 residues. The CDR3 loop reads CTSSQASYEQYF. DNA for the CDR3: TGCACCAGCAGCCAAGCTAGCTACGAGCAGTACTTC.

This clone ranks as medium-sized (0.01 to 0.1%). The junction does not match germline at one end; this may be a read error. The rearrangement joins TRBV7-1 to TRBJ1-1; D may be TRBD1 (5 bases). TRBV7-1 falls under the ORF class, with uncertain function. This CDR3 is built from 14 residues. This chain's CDR3 is CASSWGTVNTEAFF. DNA for the CDR3: TGTGCCAGCAGCTGGGGGACTGTGAACACTGAAGCTTTTTTT.

This clone was counted a few times. CDR3 in amino acids: CASSSQGLAEETQYF. In nucleotides, the CDR3 is TGTGCCAGCAGCTCCCAGGGACTAGCCGAAGAGACCCAGTACTTC. The chain uses TRBV11-3 and TRBJ2-5; 9 bases are a match to TRBD2. Trimming took 4 bases from V and 3 from J; bases not matched to a gene: 6. The CDR3 has 15 amino acids. From germline, CDR1 is SGHNT and CDR2 YENEEA. The entire variable domain, with the rest obtained from reference TRBV11-3 and TRBJ2-5, is as follows: EAGVVQSPRYKIIEKKQPVAFWCNPISGHNTLYWYLQNLGQGPELLIRYENEEAVDDSQLPKDRFSAERLKGVDSTLKIQPAELGDSAVYLCASSSQGLAEETQYFGPGTRLLVL.